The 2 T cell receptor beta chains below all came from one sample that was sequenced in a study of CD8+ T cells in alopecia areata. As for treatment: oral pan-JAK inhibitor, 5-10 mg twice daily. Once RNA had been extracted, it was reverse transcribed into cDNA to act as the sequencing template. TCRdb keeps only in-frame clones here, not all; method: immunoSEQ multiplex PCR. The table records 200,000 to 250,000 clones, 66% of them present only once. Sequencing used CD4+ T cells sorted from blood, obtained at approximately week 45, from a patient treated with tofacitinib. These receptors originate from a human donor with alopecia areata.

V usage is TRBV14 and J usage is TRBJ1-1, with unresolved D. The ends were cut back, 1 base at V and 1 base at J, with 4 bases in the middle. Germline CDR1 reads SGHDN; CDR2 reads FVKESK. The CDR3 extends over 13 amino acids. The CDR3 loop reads CASSQVRNTEAFF. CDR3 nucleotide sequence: TGTGCCAGCAGCCAAGTAAGGAACACTGAAGCTTTCTTT.

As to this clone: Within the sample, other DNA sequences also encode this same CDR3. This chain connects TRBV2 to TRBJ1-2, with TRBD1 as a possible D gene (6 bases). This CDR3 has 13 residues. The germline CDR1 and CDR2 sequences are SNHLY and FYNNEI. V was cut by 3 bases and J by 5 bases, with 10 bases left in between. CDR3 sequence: CASSEAQGYGYTF. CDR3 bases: TGTGCCAGCAGTGAGGCACAGGGTTATGGCTACACCTTC.